This is a list of T cell receptor beta chains from one sample in a study of CD4 T cells in relation to SARS-CoV-2 and coronaviruses. These receptors' antigens are unknown. TCRdb keeps only in-frame clones here, not all; method: immunoSEQ multiplex PCR. The sample includes 20,000 to 25,000 clones, less than 75% of them seen just once. The sequenced sample consisted of CD4+ T cells from PBMCs, cultured in vitro. These receptors all come from a human donor in good health. Each CDR3 is given with its conserved first and last residue. Fields, in order: D gene, J gene, clone size, V gene, CDR3 DNA, CDR3 protein. D genes are given only for firm matches. Not all rows give a size; the values are once, few, many and, for expanded clones, a class.

D: NA; J: TRBJ1-2; size: NA; V: TRBV28; DNA: TGTGCCAGCAGTTTGATGTATGGCTACACCTTC; CDR3: CASSLMYGYTF
D: NA; J: TRBJ2-3; size: NA; V: TRBV9; DNA: TGTGCCAGCAGCGTAGCGTGGGGGGAAGATACGCAGTATTTT; CDR3: CASSVAWGEDTQYF
D: TRBD1; J: TRBJ1-6; size: few; V: TRBV5-1; DNA: TGCGCCAGCAGCTCGACAGGGTCGGAATCACCCCTCCACTTT; CDR3: CASSSTGSESPLHF
D: NA; J: TRBJ2-7; size: once; V: TRBV7-7; DNA: TGTGCTAGCAGCCCCGCAGAGGGGGGACCCTACGAGCAGTACTTC; CDR3: CASSPAEGGPYEQYF
D: TRBD1; J: TRBJ1-2; size: few; V: TRBV5-1; DNA: TGCGCCAGCAGCGGACAGGGGTTAAGTGGCTACACCTTC; CDR3: CASSGQGLSGYTF
D: TRBD2; J: TRBJ2-1; size: few; V: TRBV11-2; DNA: TGTGCCAGCAGCCCCAACCGACTAGCGGGGGGGAATAATGAGCAGTTCTTC; CDR3: CASSPNRLAGGNNEQFF
D: TRBD2; J: TRBJ2-1; size: NA; V: TRBV4-3; DNA: TGCGCCAGCAGCCAAGACTACGGGAGGGCCTCCTACAATGAGCAGTTCTTC; CDR3: CASSQDYGRASYNEQFF
D: NA; J: TRBJ2-1; size: NA; V: TRBV10-3; DNA: TGTGCCATCAGGGCCTCCCCCTACAATGAGCAGTTCTTC; CDR3: CAIRASPYNEQFF
D: NA; J: TRBJ2-5; size: NA; V: TRBV18; DNA: TGTGCCAGCTCCCCTTTGGAGGGGGAGACCCAGTACTTC; CDR3: CASSPLEGETQYF
D: NA; J: TRBJ1-4; size: NA; V: TRBV7-8; DNA: TGTGCCAGCATCCCTTCCCGGGGGGGTCGGCGAGAAAAACTGTTTTTT; CDR3: CASIPSRGGRREKLFF